This T cell receptor (beta chain) is drawn from a study of blood T cell repertoires in COVID-19 (TCRdb year 2020). Regarding the complete study: The collaborator samples originated in the United States, Italy and Spain and spanned the acute and convalescent phases of COVID-19. The prospective study material was composed of cDNA or gDNA derived from T cells, B-cell-depleted T cells, or PBMCs. The dataset comprised deeply sampled blood TCRbeta repertoires from subjects exposed to, actively infected with, or recovered from COVID-19. The repertoires were released in a freely available public database intended as a resource for research on the immune response to SARS-CoV-2. Samples came from the ongoing ImmuneRACE study (first 160 participants) plus 1,254 subjects from 6 global collaborators. A de-identified subject ID, COVID-19 status, age in years and sex were almost always included in the sample metadata. HLA class I and class II types, where available, came from metadata supplied by the sample provider rather than from assay-based typing.

The paper's findings and limits, for the study overall: How much clinical and demographic metadata was included differed by source and by participant, and the metadata was provided uncurated.

Collaborating institutions collected whole blood in K2EDTA tubes following their own protocols. For TCRbeta analysis, collaborators shipped samples in one of three forms: frozen whole blood, isolated PBMCs, or DNA extracted from either of those sample types. As for this clone: Its binding antigen is unknown. No much larger clonotype is one base removed from it; base qualities were not supplied.

V drops 2 bases and J drops 3 bases, leaving 8 bases in between. The CDR3 starts with the cysteine, ends with the phenylalanine, and has 13 residues. Only the CDR3 DNA is retained, 39 bases long and in frame from the first base. The germline V gene sets CDR1 to SGHRS and CDR2 to YFSETQ. TCRbeta CDR3 regions were amplified from genomic DNA by means of the immunoSEQ Assay, a bias-controlled multiplex PCR. Per the original workflow: Within the assay, amplification of reference gene primers was used to estimate how many nucleated cells each sample contained. To quantify the absolute abundance of each unique TCRbeta CDR3 rearrangement, sequence reads were collapsed and filtered. For each sample, productive Simpson clonality was calculated as the square root of Simpson's diversity index over productive rearrangements. The table comes from immuneACCESS by way of TCRdb, which keeps in-frame sequences with V and J called. Part of the clones is missing from these tables; in studies checked, under half for an unresolved V gene and the rest for unknown reasons. That table is the source of V, J and clone size, and D and trimming were worked out from the DNA. The table for this sample lists some 100,000 clones; 70% to 90% of them were counted only once. Together, the top ten hold 7% to 8.5% of the sample.

The rearranged chain carries TRBV5-1 and TRBJ1-2, with TRBD1 tentatively as D gene (6 bases match). The origin of this receptor is a woman aged 65 to 85 with acute or convalescent COVID-19. Input material: peripheral blood. CDR3 region: CASSLGGDYGYTF. DNA sequence: TGCGCCAGCAGCTTAGGGGGGGACTATGGCTACACCTTC.